Listed here are 16 T cell receptor beta chains from one sample, sequenced in a study of human T cells and chemical hapten exposure. Described time point: pre-sensitization, week 0. Regarding treatment: therapeutic diphenylcyclopropenone sensitization with weekly scalp DPC. TCRdb re-analysed the RACE reads in MiXCR, keeping a single row per CDR3 protein. Among around 300,000 distinct CDR3 sequences listed, 7.5% to 8% were seen once. The sample in question was whole blood, obtained in connection with sensitization to the hapten diphenylcyclopropenone (DPC). These receptor sequences come from a man aged 18-30 years with alopecia areata. Some clones in this sample may be carry-over from other donors' samples.

CDR3 nucleotides: TGTGCCAGCAGCTTTACCCGCACGCTGAACACCGGGGAGCTGTTTTTT. It encodes CASSFTRTLNTGELFF. The rearrangement joins TRBV7-6 to TRBJ2-2; no definite D call. The germline V and J ends were trimmed by 3 bases and 1 base, with 12 bases remaining between them. Looked up from germline, CDR1 is SGHVS and CDR2 is FNYEAQ. This CDR3 contains 16 residues.

The CDR3: CASSFRTPYSNQPQHF. The CDR3 nucleotides are TGTGCCAGCAGTTTTAGAACACCGTATAGCAATCAGCCCCAGCATTTT. V gene TRBV12-3 or TRBV12-4 combines with J gene TRBJ1-5; D is ambiguous. The CDR3 runs 16 residues. With 3 bases removed from V and 0 bases from J, the gap between germline ends came to 12 bases.

This clonotype was recorded many times. The chain employs TRBV7-9 and TRBJ1-6; TRBD1 matches 7 bases. V lost 8 bases to trimming and J lost 5 bases; unmatched junction nucleotides: 6. This CDR3 spans 14 amino acids. Germline lookup yields CDR1 SEHNR and CDR2 FQNEAQ (reference sequence). This CDR3 reads CASSLTGNNSPLHF. In DNA form, the CDR3 reads TGTGCCAGCTCCCTGACAGGGAATAATTCACCCCTCCACTTT.

This clonotype was found many times. This chain uses TRBV6-5 with TRBJ1-5, with 8 bases aligning to TRBD1. Germline trimming cut 4 bases from V and 7 bases from J; bases unmatched to any gene: 9. Germline CDR1 reads MNHEY; CDR2 reads SVGAGI. The CDR3 contains 15 residues. CDR3 protein: CASSLAGGAGQPQHF. The CDR3 coding sequence is TGTGCCAGCAGTTTGGCAGGGGGCGCAGGACAGCCCCAGCATTTT.

The genes are TRBV9 and TRBJ2-1; TRBD2 matches at 8 bases. Germline CDR1 is SGDLS and CDR2 is YYNGEE. The CDR3 contains 16 residues. J lost 10 bases, V lost 2 bases, and 14 bases had no gene match. The CDR3 reads CASSVLAGTPRVEQFF. The DNA for the CDR3 is TGTGCCAGCAGCGTCCTAGCGGGCACCCCGAGGGTAGAGCAGTTCTTC.

The table lists this clonotype with a few counts. The chain employs TRBV21-1 and TRBJ2-7; the tabulated D call, TRBD1, remains unverified against the DNA. TRBV21-1 is given as a pseudogene. The CDR3 totals 17 residues. CDR3 residues: CASSTPSLRGATYEQYV. CDR3 in DNA: TGTGCCAGCAGCACACCCTCGTTGAGGGGGGCCACCTACGAGCAGTACGTC.

This clonotype was found a few times. The J gene is TRBJ1-1, the V gene TRBV12-3 or TRBV12-4, with D uncertain. The CDR3 is 10 amino acids. Trimming shortened V by 8 bases and J by 6 bases, and 7 bases separated the two germline ends. The CDR3 reads CASLLPEAFF. The CDR3 bases are TGTGCCAGCTTGCTCCCTGAAGCTTTCTTT.

The chain joins TRBV5-1 to TRBJ2-2; D is perhaps TRBD1 (6 bases). This CDR3 comprises 15 residues. Trimming stripped 0 bases from V and 0 bases from J, with 6 bases between. CDR1 is SGHRS, CDR2 YFSETQ, per germline. This CDR3 reads CASSLEGANTGELFF. The CDR3 DNA is TGCGCCAGCAGCTTGGAGGGGGCGAACACCGGGGAGCTGTTTTTT.

This clonotype occurred many times. The chain has TRBV6-5 and TRBJ2-6; TRBD1 agrees at 9 bases. V lost 6 bases and J lost 0; bases outside the gene matches: 6. Germline values: CDR1 MNHEY, CDR2 SVGAGI. The length of the CDR3 is 17 residues. Written as DNA, the CDR3 is TGTGCCAGCAGCCTTGACAGGGGGGACTCTGGGGCCAACGTCCTGACTTTC. It translates to CASSLDRGDSGANVLTF.

V gene TRBV7-9 combines with J gene TRBJ1-2; possibly TRBD1 for D (6 bases). CDR1 is SEHNR, CDR2 FQNEAQ, per germline (reference sequence). The CDR3 covers 13 residues. The V and J ends lost 5 bases and 5 bases respectively, with 12 bases between them. CDR3 in DNA: TGTGCCAGCAGCATACAGGGCACTTATGGCTACACCTTC. It yields the protein CASSIQGTYGYTF.

This clonotype was observed at least ten times. The chain links TRBV5-1 to TRBJ1-5, with D tentatively TRBD1 (5 bases). This CDR3 is built from 15 residues. V dropped 4 bases and J dropped 4 bases, with 15 bases sitting between them. Germline CDR1 and CDR2: SGHRS and YFSETQ. The CDR3 DNA sequence: TGCGCCAGCAGCCCTGGTTTAGGGGCGAATCAGCCCCAGCATTTT. It translates to CASSPGLGANQPQHF. Variable domain in full (rest from reference TRBV5-1 and TRBJ1-5): KAGVTQTPRYLIKTRGQQVTLSCSPISGHRSVSWYQQTPGQGLQFLFEYFSETQRNKGNFPGRFSGRQFSNSRSEMNVSTLELGDSALYLCASSPGLGANQPQHFGDGTRLSIL.

A few counts support this clonotype. The chain has TRBV9 and TRBJ2-5, with D tentatively TRBD1 or TRBD2 (7 bases each). CDR3 length equals 15 residues. Between the trimmed V and J ends, which lost 0 bases and 2 bases, there was a span of 11 bases. Germline CDR1 reads SGDLS; CDR2 reads YYNGEE. The CDR3 DNA reads as TGTGCCAGCAGCGTAGACAGGGGAGGGCAAGAGACCCAGTACTTC. Translated, it gives CASSVDRGGQETQYF.

The sample holds many counts of this clonotype. The chain employs TRBV7-9 and TRBJ1-2, with D unclear. Trimming took off 2 bases at V and 0 bases at J, with 7 bases between the two ends. The CDR3 consists of 14 residues. Germline V lookup: CDR1 SEHNR, CDR2 FQNEAQ (reference sequence). CDR3 amino acids: CASSLTVTNYGYTF. The CDR3 coding sequence is TGTGCCAGCAGCTTAACCGTCACTAACTATGGCTACACCTTC.

This clonotype was seen a handful of times. The J gene is TRBJ1-2, the V gene TRBV15; weak D call: TRBD1 (5 bases). The CDR3 loop spans 18 amino acids. The germline V gene has CDR1 LNHNV and CDR2 YYDKDF (reference sequence). The V end was cut by 0 bases, the J end by 2 bases, with 19 bases between. The CDR3 is CATSRDGTVSGPNYGYTF. The CDR3 DNA reads as TGTGCCACCAGCAGAGATGGAACGGTATCAGGGCCAAACTATGGCTACACCTTC.

This clonotype was counted between two and nine times. This chain links TRBV12-3 or TRBV12-4 with TRBJ1-2; 7 nucleotides agree with TRBD1. Trimming removed 6 bases from V and 8 bases from J; junction bases left unmatched: 9. The CDR3 is 13 amino acids. The CDR3 DNA is TGTGCCAGCAGCTACTCAGACAGGGCCGGCTACACCTTC. It codes for CASSYSDRAGYTF.

This clonotype was seen only a few times. The CDR3 loop reads CASSSTGLDAFF. DNA of the CDR3: TGTGCCAGCAGTTCGACCGGGTTGGATGCTTTCTTT. V usage is TRBV2 and J usage is TRBJ1-1; D is ambiguous. The CDR3 is made up of 12 amino acids. V was trimmed by 5 bases and J by 11 bases, leaving 15 bases between them. Germline V gives CDR1 SNHLY, CDR2 FYNNEI. The complete variable domain, with remaining parts taken from reference TRBV2 and TRBJ1-1, reads EPEVTQTPSHQVTQMGQEVILRCVPISNHLYFYWYRQILGQKVEFLVSFYNNEISEKSEIFDDQFSVERPDGSNFTLKIRSTKLEDSAMYFCASSSTGLDAFFGQGTRLTVV.